This note documents a single TCR beta chain sequence. No antigen is known for it. This sample was taken from a study of shared clonotypes between healthy human individuals. TCRdb's copy holds only in-frame clones and misses some; the assay was immunoSEQ multiplex PCR. The table shows roughly 1.5 million clones, with 95% to 99% occurring only once. Study-wide points: Generally, estimated richness proved larger in naive subsets than it did in memory subsets. It was the few donors that limited the genetic and exposure-history diversity represented. Clonotype sharing among donors, it was expected, would be affected by sequencing depth.

There are 14 residues in the CDR3. Per the germline V gene, CDR1 is MGHRA and CDR2 is YSYEKL. V lost 4 bases, J lost 2 bases, and 11 bases lay in between. This TCR derives from a man in his thirties or forties in good health. The sample was naive CD4+ T cells sorted from blood. Subset here: CD45RA+ positively selected. The J gene is TRBJ1-2, the V gene TRBV4-1; no reliable D call. CDR3 sequence (DNA): TGCGCCAGCAGCCTGACCGTCTCGAACTATGGCTACACCTTC. This translates into CASSLTVSNYGYTF.